The T cell receptor (beta chain) under discussion was sequenced for a study of T cells in Graves' hyperthyroidism and ophthalmopathy (dated by TCRdb to between 2018 and 2020). Study-wide context: Peripheral blood samples were taken at the time of initial diagnosis, prior to any treatment. To identify distinguishing TCR V-J signatures, a discovery cohort of around 98 patients was used, comprising 43 with Graves' ophthalmopathy and some 60 with stable Graves' hyperthyroidism. An independent validation cohort of under 20 hyperthyroidism patients and 17 patients who later progressed to ophthalmopathy tested prospective prediction of ophthalmopathy. The approximately 100 discovery patients were randomly divided into training and test sets at a 7:3 ratio. The study also compared thyroid tissue and blood T-cell repertoires from about six Graves' hyperthyroidism patients. After sampling, hyperthyroidism patients received methimazole starting at 30 mg daily, and ophthalmopathy patients received high-dose intravenous methylprednisolone. TCR Vbeta CDR3 sequencing of 135 peripheral blood samples (approximately 44 ophthalmopathy, over 70 hyperthyroidism and roughly 17 progressor patients) is reported in the paper. What the authors observed across the whole study: In validation, progression to ophthalmopathy was predicted by the model with roughly 71% sensitivity and 72.22% specificity, a median of roughly 6.4 months before onset. Most expanded thyroid clonotypes (frequency above 0.001) were also found in blood, which suggests that blood repertoires may mirror thyroid immune responses. Ophthalmopathy was separated from stable hyperthyroidism by a 13 V-J signature model, with around 90% sensitivity and 81% to 83% specificity obtained in cross-validation and 80%/75% obtained in testing. Sample size was not statistically predetermined, and blinding of investigators to group allocation was not performed.

This clonotype was recorded many times. Its antigen has not been determined. Per-base qualities were not stored, and no clone one base away is much larger. From the cysteine up to the phenylalanine, the CDR3 has a length of 14 residues. Solely the CDR3 DNA is kept, with 42 bases framed from the first base. The CDR1 and CDR2 encoded by the germline V gene are SGHRS and YFSETQ. Cut back by 4 bases and 3 bases, the V and J ends lie 14 bases apart. Amplification of TCR beta CDR3 regions was carried out from RNA transcripts. For the first round of RT-PCR on the TCR CDR3, the HTBI primer set was used together with the Qiagen OneStep RT-PCR kit. A second multiplex PCR round built the libraries, followed by size selection and purification. Paired-end sequencing of the libraries was performed with 100 bp reads on an Illumina HiSeq2000. The study's own analysis went as follows. SOAPnuke was used to process the raw data, removing reads that contained adapters or uncalled bases, had a mean Phred below 15, or lacked an exact match to the constant primer or identifier. High-quality paired reads were merged using COPE v1.2.5, and each unique nucleotide sequence was defined as a clonotype. MiTCR v1.1 was used to align the clonotypes against IMGT TRBV, TRBD and TRBJ reference segments. Analysis was restricted to V-J combinations with a frequency above 0.0001, which covered just over 98% of repertoires. A TCS score was defined as the ratio between F50 (clonal expansion) and ExV (chaos), using BLOSUM62-based TCRdist between CDR3 peptides within each V-J. Welch's t-statistics and random forest reduced 500 to 550 V-J features to roughly 13, which were used in a naive Bayes classifier (R e1071). Through fastp at Q25 and MiXCR, TCRdb rebuilt clones from the public reads, retaining in-frame beta chains. Merged by CDR3 protein, the rows form single entries marked with the most common genes and DNA. V and J calls and clone size were set by TCRdb, not the authors. Counted in this sample were 270,000 or so distinct CDR3 sequences; 20% to 25% of them appeared once. The ten largest clones represent 20% to 30% of the sample.

Hyperthyroidism patients were newly diagnosed, had a disease duration of under 2 months, and were aged 18 to 65 years. Exclusion was applied to patients with uncontrolled infections, other autoimmune diseases, pregnancy or lactation. Diagnoses were established on the basis of clinical symptoms, serum thyroxine and TRAb, thyroid ultrasound, and orbital computed tomography. For progressor patients, blood was drawn at the first diagnosis of hyperthyroidism, before any ophthalmopathy symptoms had appeared. PBMCs were separated from roughly 9.3 ml of fresh peripheral blood using Ficoll-Paque density gradient centrifugation. Progressor patients were first diagnosed with Graves' hyperthyroidism and then developed ophthalmopathy during follow-up. Trizol reagent was used to extract total RNA, and RNA quality was then checked on an Agilent 2100 Bioanalyzer.

The rearrangement joined TRBV5-1 to TRBJ2-7, and possibly TRBD1, on 5 matching bases. Source material: blood. The origin of this receptor is a man in his forties with Graves' hyperthyroidism that later progressed to Graves' ophthalmopathy. The CDR3 protein: CASSHDRFYYEQYF. DNA sequence: TGCGCCAGCAGCCACGACAGATTCTACTACGAGCAGTACTTC.